This T cell receptor beta chain was recorded in a study of blood T cell repertoires in COVID-19. The CDR3 spans 14 residues. Germline CDR1 MNHEY, CDR2 SMNVEV (reference sequence). V was trimmed by 1 base and J by 8 bases, leaving 11 bases between them. Assay: immunoSEQ multiplex PCR; the TCRdb copy retains only in-frame clones and omits some. The sample lists around 340,000 clones; 86% were seen once. The TCR sequence derives from an older woman with COVID-19, enrolled during active disease. Sequenced sample: peripheral blood. The chain has TRBV27 and TRBJ1-4; possibly TRBD1 for D (6 bases). This CDR3 reads CASSLLQGYEKLFF. The CDR3 region has the DNA TGTGCCAGCAGTTTATTACAGGGTTACGAAAAACTGTTTTTT. Full variable domain (rest looked up from reference TRBV27 and TRBJ1-4): EAQVTQNPRYLITVTGKKLTVTCSQNMNHEYMSWYRQDPGLGLRQIYYSMNVEVTDKGDVPEGYKVSRKEKRNFPLILESPSPNQTSLYFCASSLLQGYEKLFFGSGTQLSVL.